A selection of T cell receptor beta chains follows, all from one sample in a study of beta chain features in type 1 diabetes. Assay used: immunoSEQ multiplex PCR; TCRdb lists only in-frame clones, some missing. The table records about 140,000 clones, about 7.1% of them present only once. Sample: central memory CD4+ T cells from blood. The receptors come from a woman aged 30 to 39 in good health. Each CDR3 is given with its conserved first and last residue. Each record gives: J gene, D gene, V gene, clone size, CDR3 DNA, CDR3 protein. The D gene is left open where the match is weak. Clone sizes are given selectively: once, few, many, or a class where the clone is expanded.

J gene: TRBJ2-7
D gene: TRBD1
V gene: TRBV7-8
clone size: -
CDR3 DNA: TGTGCCAGCAGCTTCACAGGGGCGTACGAGCAGTACTTC
CDR3 protein: CASSFTGAYEQYF

J gene: TRBJ1-1
D gene: -
V gene: TRBV7-2
clone size: many
CDR3 DNA: TGTGCCAGCAGCTTTTCAGGGTCCACTGAAGCTTTCTTT
CDR3 protein: CASSFSGSTEAFF

J gene: TRBJ2-3
D gene: TRBD1
V gene: TRBV5-1
clone size: -
CDR3 DNA: TGCGCCAGCAGCAGGGGACAGGGGTCTAGCACAGATACGCAGTATTTT
CDR3 protein: CASSRGQGSSTDTQYF

J gene: TRBJ2-5
D gene: -
V gene: TRBV4-1
clone size: few
CDR3 DNA: TGCGCCAGCAGCCAAGGAATCCAGGGAGAGACCCAGTACTTC
CDR3 protein: CASSQGIQGETQYF

J gene: TRBJ1-4
D gene: -
V gene: TRBV4-2
clone size: many
CDR3 DNA: TGTGCCAGCAGCCCAGACAGGTCTTTGGAACTGTTTTTT
CDR3 protein: CASSPDRSLELFF

J gene: TRBJ2-2
D gene: -
V gene: TRBV5-1
clone size: many
CDR3 DNA: TGCGCCAGCGGTTTGACAGCAAACACCGGGGAGCTGTTTTTT
CDR3 protein: CASGLTANTGELFF

J gene: TRBJ2-2
D gene: -
V gene: TRBV28
clone size: -
CDR3 DNA: TGTGCCAGCAGCGGACTATTAAACACCGGGGAGCTGTTTTTT
CDR3 protein: CASSGLLNTGELFF

J gene: TRBJ2-5
D gene: -
V gene: TRBV5-4
clone size: -
CDR3 DNA: TGTGCCAGCAGCCCGGACGGATTAGCTAGCAAGACCCAGTACTTC
CDR3 protein: CASSPDGLASKTQYF

J gene: TRBJ2-2
D gene: -
V gene: TRBV30
clone size: few
CDR3 DNA: TGTGCCTGGAGTGTTGGTCTAAACCCCGGGGAGCTGTTTTTT
CDR3 protein: CAWSVGLNPGELFF

J gene: TRBJ2-7
D gene: -
V gene: TRBV14
clone size: few
CDR3 DNA: TGTGCCAGCAGCCCCAACAGGGTGGGCGAGCAGTACTTC
CDR3 protein: CASSPNRVGEQYF

J gene: TRBJ1-2
D gene: TRBD1
V gene: TRBV5-1
clone size: few
CDR3 DNA: TGCGCCAGCAGCGCCGGGACAGGGGGCCTTGGCTACACCTTC
CDR3 protein: CASSAGTGGLGYTF